This is a list of T cell receptor beta chains from one sample in a study of blood T cell repertoires in COVID-19. Some clones are missing from TCRdb's copy, which holds only in-frame ones; the method was immunoSEQ multiplex PCR. The table records some 270,000 clones, 80% to 90% of them present only once. The sequenced sample was PBMCs or T cells enriched from blood (not recorded which). The receptors stem from a woman in her thirties who had recovered from COVID-19. Each CDR3 is given with its conserved first and last residue. The D gene is left open where the match is weak.

>TRBV11-2|TRBJ2-7|NA
CASSSESGEEQYF
TGTGCCAGCAGCTCCGAATCAGGGGAAGAGCAGTACTTC
>TRBV3-1/TRBV3-2|TRBJ2-5|TRBD2
CASSQDRSGSFQETQYF
TGTGCCAGCAGCCAAGATCGGAGCGGGAGCTTTCAAGAGACCCAGTACTTC
>TRBV20-1|TRBJ2-7|TRBD2
CSASRTLAGLEQYF
TGCAGTGCTAGTCGGACCCTAGCGGGCCTCGAGCAGTACTTC
>TRBV11-2|TRBJ1-2|NA
CASSLGYSGYTF
TGTGCCAGCAGCTTAGGGTATAGTGGCTACACCTTC
>TRBV12-3/TRBV12-4|TRBJ2-5|NA
CASSGGQQETQYF
TGTGCCAGCAGCGGGGGGCAGCAAGAGACCCAGTACTTC
>TRBV29-1|TRBJ2-3|TRBD2
CSGIAGGTDTQYF
TGCAGCGGTATAGCGGGGGGCACAGATACGCAGTATTTT
>TRBV11-2|TRBJ2-1|NA
CASSSSSRGEQFF
TGTGCCAGCAGCTCCTCGTCCAGGGGTGAGCAGTTCTTC
>TRBV5-1|TRBJ1-1|TRBD1
CASSLGRGAGGTEAFF
TGCGCCAGCAGCTTGGGCAGAGGGGCAGGGGGCACTGAAGCTTTCTTT
>TRBV5-1|TRBJ2-7|TRBD1
CASSWVQGSYEQYF
TGCGCCAGCAGCTGGGTACAGGGGTCCTACGAGCAGTACTTC
>TRBV2|TRBJ2-7|TRBD1
CASSTDGTGGSEQYF
TGTGCCAGCAGTACCGACGGGACAGGGGGCTCCGAGCAGTACTTC
>TRBV19|TRBJ1-1|TRBD1
CASSPGTGKVMNTEAFF
TGTGCCAGTAGTCCAGGGACAGGTAAGGTGATGAACACTGAAGCTTTCTTT
>TRBV9|TRBJ2-1|TRBD2
CASSGTSGYNEQFF
TGTGCCAGCAGCGGGACTAGCGGCTACAATGAGCAGTTCTTC
>TRBV10-1|TRBJ2-5|NA
CASSQDERETQYF
TGCGCCAGCAGCCAAGATGAGAGGGAGACCCAGTACTTC
>TRBV5-6|TRBJ2-2|TRBD1
CASSPGTGSTGELFF
TGTGCCAGCAGCCCCGGGACAGGGAGCACCGGGGAGCTGTTTTTT
>TRBV28|TRBJ1-1|TRBD1
CASSSWTGNTEAFF
TGTGCCAGCAGTTCATGGACAGGGAACACTGAAGCTTTCTTT
>TRBV5-1|TRBJ1-4|TRBD1
CASKDRVNEKLFF
TGCGCCAGCAAGGACAGGGTTAATGAAAAACTGTTTTTT